These T cell receptor beta chains were read from a single sample in a study of T cells expressing NK-cell markers. One entry per CDR3 protein, without DNA, is what TCRdb gives after re-calling the 5' RACE reads. The table lists about 3,200 distinct CDR3 sequences, with more than 30% in the top ten. Input material: blood T cells: a sorted CD56 or NKG2C T cell subset, CD4+ or CD8+ T cells, or bulk PBMC T cells (not recorded which). Receptors were obtained from a woman aged 18-29 years in good health. Both conserved end residues are part of each CDR3. Each record gives: clone size, V gene, J gene, CDR3 protein. Only some rows state a clone size, as once, few, many or a class for expanded clones.

.	TRBV25-1	TRBJ2-2	CASSEGSYTGELFF
medium-sized	TRBV7-9	TRBJ1-1	CASSLASTGAEAFF
.	TRBV5-1	TRBJ2-7	CASSLALPYEQYF
.	TRBV12-3/TRBV12-4	TRBJ1-2	CASSLQGGGYTF
.	TRBV12-3/TRBV12-4	TRBJ2-3	CASSPQGVRDTQYF
.	TRBV6-1	TRBJ1-6	CASSQPPGQETSPLHF
.	TRBV6-4	TRBJ2-1	CASSDGTSNEQFF
.	TRBV6-2/TRBV6-3	TRBJ2-7	CASSYAGEGPYEQYF
.	TRBV4-2	TRBJ1-5	CASSYWDRGSNQPQHF
.	TRBV5-1	TRBJ2-1	CASSRRDSYLYNEQFF
.	TRBV20-1	TRBJ2-4	CSELSGSAKNIQYF
.	TRBV4-1	TRBJ2-2	CASSRSLGGNTGELFF
.	TRBV5-1	TRBJ1-1	CASSLWRGEGIPEAFF
medium-sized	TRBV15	TRBJ2-7	CATSGQSYEQYF
.	TRBV5-1	TRBJ2-1	CASSPTGRQKSEQFF
large	TRBV18	TRBJ1-1	CASSPLRVRDTEAFF
.	TRBV15	TRBJ1-2	CATRDTRPTGGGYTF
.	TRBV6-4	TRBJ2-3	CASSDSVRGPDTQYF
.	TRBV6-1	TRBJ1-2	CASTTFYGYTF
.	TRBV7-9	TRBJ2-7	CASSFGGTGASYEQYF
medium-sized	TRBV25-1	TRBJ2-2	CASSESFPGQGAGELFF
.	TRBV25-1	TRBJ1-1	CASSEYGQGSTEAFF
medium-sized	TRBV30	TRBJ1-5	CAWSVRQGGTQPQHF
.	TRBV20-1	TRBJ2-7	CSARGREDYEQYF
.	TRBV27	TRBJ1-6	CASSLSSYNSPLHF
medium-sized	TRBV10-2	TRBJ2-4	CASSARGAKNIQYF
.	TRBV6-1	TRBJ2-6	CASTPELSGANVLTF
.	TRBV10-2	TRBJ1-1	CASRADRATEAFF
.	TRBV9	TRBJ2-1	CASSSRTEGVYNEQFF
.	TRBV7-2	TRBJ2-1	CASSARARSYNEQFF
.	TRBV6-2/TRBV6-3	TRBJ2-7	CASSLDPDRSYEQYF
.	TRBV7-2	TRBJ2-7	CASSLASGRAGEQYF
medium-sized	TRBV10-3	TRBJ1-2	CAISADRIDGYTF
.	TRBV10-3	TRBJ2-2	CAITRGLTPNTGELFF
.	TRBV7-9	TRBJ2-2	CASSLASENTGELFF
.	TRBV5-6	TRBJ2-5	CASSQVVRKYQETQYF
large	TRBV6-1	TRBJ2-3	CASSAGTGGADTQYF